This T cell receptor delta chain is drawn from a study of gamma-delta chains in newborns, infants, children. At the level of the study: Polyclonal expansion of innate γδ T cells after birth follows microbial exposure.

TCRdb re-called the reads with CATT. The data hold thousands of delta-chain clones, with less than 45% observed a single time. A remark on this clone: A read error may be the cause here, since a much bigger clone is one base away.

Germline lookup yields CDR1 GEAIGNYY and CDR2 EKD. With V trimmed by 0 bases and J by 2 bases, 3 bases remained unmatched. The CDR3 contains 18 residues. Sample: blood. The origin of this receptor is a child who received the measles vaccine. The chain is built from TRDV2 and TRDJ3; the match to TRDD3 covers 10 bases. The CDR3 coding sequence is TGTGCCTGTGACACCGTACTGGGGGATGCCTGGGACACCCGACAGATGTTTTTC. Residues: CACDTVLGDAWDTRQMFF.